Each of the 20 T cell receptor beta chains below was sequenced from the same sample in a study of T cell changes during pregnancy in multiple sclerosis. Clones were read by immunoSEQ multiplex PCR, and TCRdb kept only the in-frame ones, dropping some. The sample lists around 40,000 clones; about 92% were seen once. Sequenced material: CD4+ T cells from peripheral blood mononuclear cells, taken in the third trimester of pregnancy. These receptors were obtained from a female donor with multiple sclerosis, enrolled in a pregnancy study.

The chain combines TRBV18 with TRBJ1-6; 7 bases are a match to TRBD1. Germline V gene lookup returns CDR1 KGHSH and CDR2 LQKENI. The ends lost 2 bases at V and 6 bases at J; junction bases unmatched: 10. This CDR3 comprises 17 residues. Here the CDR3 DNA reads TGTGCCAGCTCACCATTGGGACAGACACTGCCTAATTCACCCCTCCACTTT. Protein sequence: CASSPLGQTLPNSPLHF. Full variable domain (remainder filled in from reference TRBV18 and TRBJ1-6): NAGVMQNPRHLVRRRGQEARLRCSPMKGHSHVYWYRQLPEEGLKFMVYLQKENIIDESGMPKERFSAEFPKEGPSILRIQQVVRGDSAAYFCASSPLGQTLPNSPLHFGNGTRLTVT.

The chain employs TRBV29-1 and TRBJ1-2, with 7 bases fitting TRBD1. CDR3 length: 12 residues. CDR1 SQVTM and CDR2 ANQGSEA come from the germline V gene. J gave up 6 bases and V 6 bases, and 7 bases lay outside the gene matches. CDR3: CSVAPGTDGYTF. CDR3 nucleotide sequence: TGCAGCGTCGCCCCCGGGACAGATGGCTACACCTTC.

CDR3 region: CASSQDYNLGSHNEQFF. The CDR3 DNA reads TGTGCCAGCAGCCAAGATTATAACCTCGGTTCCCACAATGAGCAGTTCTTC. This sequence joins TRBV14 and TRBJ2-1; D not resolved. V dropped 0 bases and J dropped 5 bases, with 17 bases sitting between them. The CDR3 length is 17 residues. Germline CDR1 is SGHDN and CDR2 is FVKESK.

This chain joins TRBV2 and TRBJ1-2; D unclear. Germline V lookup: CDR1 SNHLY, CDR2 FYNNEI. The CDR3 sequence is 11 residues long. Trimming pared 5 bases from V and 8 bases from J, leaving 9 bases between. This chain's CDR3 is CASSLRSGYTF. In DNA, the CDR3 is TGTGCCAGCAGTCTCCGTTCGGGCTACACCTTC.

The V call is TRBV5-6, the J call TRBJ2-3; 12 positions agree with TRBD2. V trimming: 0 bases; J trimming: 2 bases; junction bases outside the gene matches: 4. Looked up from germline, CDR1 is SGHDT and CDR2 is YYEEEE. The CDR3 totals 17 residues. The CDR3 here is CASSLALAGGPTDTQYF. The CDR3 DNA sequence: TGTGCCAGCAGCTTGGCCCTAGCGGGGGGGCCCACAGATACGCAGTATTTT.

This clone appeared a few times. The genes are TRBV6-1 and TRBJ1-5, with TRBD1 as a possible D gene (5 bases). V lost 5 bases and J 7 bases, leaving 12 bases between the germline ends. CDR3 length: 13 amino acids. Germline CDR1 reads MNHNS; CDR2 reads SASEGT. The CDR3 region has the DNA TGTGCCAGCAGTCAACCCCAGGGCCAGCCCCAGCATTTT. It yields the protein CASSQPQGQPQHF.

In this sample, this clone turned up once. The chain carries TRBV2 and TRBJ1-5; tentative D call: TRBD1 (5 bases). Germline V lookup: CDR1 SNHLY, CDR2 FYNNEI. Trimming took 2 bases from V and 2 from J, leaving 10 bases between them. The CDR3 contains 15 residues. The CDR3 reads CASSESRVGNQPQHF. For the CDR3, the DNA is TGTGCCAGCAGTGAAAGCAGGGTGGGCAATCAGCCCCAGCATTTT.

The chain recombines TRBV5-1 with TRBJ1-2; D remains unclear. V gave up 0 bases and J gave up 3 bases, with 6 bases separating them. CDR1 and CDR2 from the germline V gene are SGHRS and YFSETQ. CDR3 length: 13 residues. CDR3 in amino acids: CASSLVQDYGYTF. DNA of the CDR3: TGCGCCAGCAGCTTGGTGCAGGACTATGGCTACACCTTC.

This sequence joins TRBV7-8 and TRBJ2-2; TRBD2 matches 8 bases. V shed 3 bases and J 0 bases; nucleotides not matched to a gene: 6. This CDR3 spans 17 amino acids. Germline V gives CDR1 SGHVS, CDR2 FQNEAQ. The CDR3 loop reads CASSFFSAGANTGELFF. CDR3 in DNA: TGTGCCAGCAGCTTCTTTTCAGCGGGGGCGAACACCGGGGAGCTGTTTTTT.

This rearrangement joins TRBV5-6 to TRBJ1-2; 11 bases match TRBD1. This CDR3 is 13 amino acids long. CDR1 is SGHDT, CDR2 YYEEEE, per germline. V lost 4 bases, J lost 8 bases, and 4 bases stayed unmatched. CDR3 in amino acids: CASSVDRGRGYTF. Written as DNA, the CDR3 is TGTGCCAGCAGCGTGGACAGGGGGCGAGGCTACACCTTC. The full variable domain, its missing parts supplied by reference TRBV5-6 and TRBJ1-2, is DAGVTQSPTHLIKTRGQQVTLRCSPKSGHDTVSWYQQALGQGPQFIFQYYEEEERQRGNFPDRFSGHQFPNYSSELNVNALLLGDSALYLCASSVDRGRGYTFGSGTRLTVV.

This clone was found once. The chain uses TRBV19 and TRBJ1-1; D is possibly TRBD1 (6 bases). The V gene lost 5 bases and the J gene lost 2 bases, with 18 bases spanning the gap. The CDR3 has 16 residues. Germline CDR1 reads LNHDA; CDR2 reads SQIVND (reference sequence). CDR3 sequence: CASSAPPGELNTEAFF. The CDR3 nucleotides are TGTGCCAGTAGTGCTCCCCCAGGGGAACTAAACACTGAAGCTTTCTTT.

CDR3 region: CASSFQGSRETQYF. The DNA for the CDR3 is TGTGCCAGCAGCTTTCAGGGGTCGCGTGAGACCCAGTACTTC. The chain carries TRBV11-1 and TRBJ2-5; tentatively, D is TRBD1 (6 bases). The V and J ends lost 3 bases and 5 bases respectively, with 13 bases between them. The CDR3 runs 14 residues. In germline, CDR1 is SGHAT, CDR2 FQDESV (reference sequence).

V usage is TRBV7-2 and J usage is TRBJ1-4; 8 bases are a match to TRBD1. Germline CDR1 and CDR2: SGHTA and FQGNSA. The CDR3 has 15 residues. V shed 5 bases and J 6 bases; nucleotides not matched to a gene: 8. The CDR3: CASSRTGPGDEKLFF. The DNA for the CDR3 is TGTGCCAGCAGCCGGACAGGGCCTGGGGATGAAAAACTGTTTTTT.

The rearrangement links TRBV18 to TRBJ2-5; TRBD2 might be the D (5 bases). Germline V gene lookup returns CDR1 KGHSH and CDR2 LQKENI. V dropped 6 bases and J dropped 0 bases, with 29 bases sitting between them. This CDR3 comprises 20 residues. The CDR3 loop reads CASSFTRVGLTIQYQETQYF. The CDR3 region has the DNA TGTGCCAGCTCCTTCACGAGGGTTGGGTTGACGATACAGTACCAAGAGACCCAGTACTTC.

The chain carries TRBV7-2 and TRBJ1-1, with 7 bases fitting TRBD1. Trimming took 0 bases from V and 7 from J; bases not matched to a gene: 2. CDR1 is SGHTA, CDR2 FQGNSA, per germline. This CDR3 comprises 13 residues. The DNA of the CDR3 is TGTGCCAGCAGCTTAGCCCCAGGGGGTGAAGCTTTCTTT. This translates into CASSLAPGGEAFF.

CDR3 in amino acids: CASSLKRGGGPDTQYF. CDR3 DNA: TGTGCCAGCAGCTTGAAGCGGGGGGGCGGGCCAGATACGCAGTATTTT. This chain uses TRBV2 with TRBJ2-3, with 10 bases fitting TRBD2. The germline CDR1 and CDR2 sequences are SNHLY and FYNNEI. Germline trimming cut 6 bases from V and 4 bases from J; bases unmatched to any gene: 10. The CDR3 is 16 residues long.

This chain links TRBV21-1 with TRBJ2-7; the table calls TRBD2, which could not be checked here. TRBV21-1 is a documented pseudogene. The CDR3 sequence is 16 residues long. The CDR3 here is CASPDRVPDLSYEQYF. The CDR3 DNA reads TGTGCCAGCCCCGACCGGGTCCCCGACCTCTCCTACGAGCAGTACTTC.

The chain links TRBV5-1 to TRBJ2-5; maybe TRBD2 (6 bases). Looked up from germline, CDR1 is SGHRS and CDR2 is YFSETQ. The CDR3 is made up of 14 amino acids. Trimming stripped 5 bases from V and 2 bases from J, with 13 bases between. The CDR3 DNA is TGCGCCAGCAGGTTGTCCGGGACTCAAGAGACCCAGTACTTC. Translated: CASRLSGTQETQYF.

The rearrangement uses TRBV2 and TRBJ1-5, with D unclear. V lost 1 base and J lost 1, with 11 bases in between. The CDR3 is 16 amino acids. Germline V lookup: CDR1 SNHLY, CDR2 FYNNEI. CDR3 in DNA: TGTGCCAGCAGTGAAGGGGGAAGGAGGAGCAATCAGCCCCAGCATTTT. Protein product: CASSEGGRRSNQPQHF.

This rearrangement joins TRBV5-1 to TRBJ2-2; D may be TRBD2 (5 bases). CDR3 size: 17 residues. Per germline, CDR1 SGHRS and CDR2 YFSETQ. V gave up 0 bases and J gave up 4 bases, with 16 bases separating them. CDR3 loop: CASSLAITRVGTGELFF. CDR3 sequence (DNA): TGCGCCAGCAGCTTGGCCATAACGAGGGTCGGCACCGGGGAGCTGTTTTTT.